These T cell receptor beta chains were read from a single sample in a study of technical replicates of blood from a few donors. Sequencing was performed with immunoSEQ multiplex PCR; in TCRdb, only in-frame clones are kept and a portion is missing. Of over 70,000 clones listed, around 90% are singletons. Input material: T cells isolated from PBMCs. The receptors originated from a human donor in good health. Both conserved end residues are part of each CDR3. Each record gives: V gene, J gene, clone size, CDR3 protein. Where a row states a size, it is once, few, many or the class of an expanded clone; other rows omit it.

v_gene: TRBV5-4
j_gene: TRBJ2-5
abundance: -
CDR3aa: CASSPSVAGIETQYF

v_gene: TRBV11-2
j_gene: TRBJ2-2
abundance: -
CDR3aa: CASSFNGRTNTGELFF

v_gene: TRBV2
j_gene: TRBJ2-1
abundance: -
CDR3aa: CASRVTSGTYNEQFF

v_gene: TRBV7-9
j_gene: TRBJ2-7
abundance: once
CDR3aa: CASSYSQGLREQYF

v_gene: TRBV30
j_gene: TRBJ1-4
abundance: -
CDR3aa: CAYTRDYNEKLFF

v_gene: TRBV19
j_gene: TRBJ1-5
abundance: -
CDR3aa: CATNGGGRASNQPQHF

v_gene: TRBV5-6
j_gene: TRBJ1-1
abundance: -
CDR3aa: CASSLGTGTREAFF

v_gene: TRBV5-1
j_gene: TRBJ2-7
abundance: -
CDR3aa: CASSGQTFSSSYEQYF

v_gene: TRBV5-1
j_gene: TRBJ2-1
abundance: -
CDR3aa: CASSLIPSSYNEQFF

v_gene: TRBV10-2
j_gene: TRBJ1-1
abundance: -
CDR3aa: CASSPTGGNTEAFF

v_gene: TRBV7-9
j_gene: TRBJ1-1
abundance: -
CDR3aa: CASSLGLTEAFF

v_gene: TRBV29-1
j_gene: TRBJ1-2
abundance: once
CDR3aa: CSVEQTGFYGYTF

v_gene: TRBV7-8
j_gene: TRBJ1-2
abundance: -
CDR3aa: CASSLAGGRGTF

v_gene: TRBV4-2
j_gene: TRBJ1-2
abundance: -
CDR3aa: CASSQGGNYGYTF

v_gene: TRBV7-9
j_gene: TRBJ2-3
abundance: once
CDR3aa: CASSSGTSGITDTQYF

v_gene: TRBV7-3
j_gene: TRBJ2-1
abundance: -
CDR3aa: CASGLGAGVFNEQFF

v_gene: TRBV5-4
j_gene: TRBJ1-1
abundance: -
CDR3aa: CASRSQGAGTEAFF

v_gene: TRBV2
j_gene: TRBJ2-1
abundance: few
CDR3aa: CASSGLGPEQFF

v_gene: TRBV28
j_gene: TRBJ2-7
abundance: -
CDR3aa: CASSLGYEQYF

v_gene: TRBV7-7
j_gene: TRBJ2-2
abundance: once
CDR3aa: CASSLGGPTGELFF

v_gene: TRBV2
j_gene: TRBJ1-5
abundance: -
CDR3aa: CASSFGQALNQPQHF

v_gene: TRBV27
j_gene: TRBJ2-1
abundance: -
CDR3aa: CASSSTGGGLNEQFF

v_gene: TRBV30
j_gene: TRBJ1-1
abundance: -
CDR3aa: CAWAAGLNTEAFF

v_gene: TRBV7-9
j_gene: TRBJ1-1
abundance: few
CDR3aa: CASSLETVEAFF

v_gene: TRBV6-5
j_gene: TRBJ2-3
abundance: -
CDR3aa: CASSLTGRSADTQYF

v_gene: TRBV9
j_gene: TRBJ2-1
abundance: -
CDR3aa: CASSVEGASNNEQFF